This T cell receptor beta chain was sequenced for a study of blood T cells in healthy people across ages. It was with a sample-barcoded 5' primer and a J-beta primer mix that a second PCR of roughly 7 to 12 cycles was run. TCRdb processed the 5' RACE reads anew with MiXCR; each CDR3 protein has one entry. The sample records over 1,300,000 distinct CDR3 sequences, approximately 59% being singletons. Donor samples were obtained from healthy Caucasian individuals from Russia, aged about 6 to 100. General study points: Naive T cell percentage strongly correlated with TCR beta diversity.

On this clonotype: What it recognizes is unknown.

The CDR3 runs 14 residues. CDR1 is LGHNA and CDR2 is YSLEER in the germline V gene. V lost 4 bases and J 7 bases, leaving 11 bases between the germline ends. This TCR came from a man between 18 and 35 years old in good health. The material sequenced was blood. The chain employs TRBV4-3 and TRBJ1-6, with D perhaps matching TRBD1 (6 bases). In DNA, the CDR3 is TGCGCCAGCAGCCCACAGGGACCCAATTCACCCCTCCACTTT. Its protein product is CASSPQGPNSPLHF.